Listed below are T cell receptor beta chains from one sample, sequenced in a study of CD8 T cells in ankylosing spondylitis. TCRdb ran MiXCR on the 5' RACE reads and lists one entry per CDR3 protein. The profile shows about 300,000 distinct CDR3 sequences, 11% of them singletons. Sequenced sample: blood, either unsorted or a sorted T cell fraction (not recorded which). The source is a female donor with ankylosing spondylitis or in good health (not recorded which). Both conserved end residues are part of each CDR3. Fields, in order: J gene, V gene, CDR3 length, CDR3 protein.

TRBJ2-1,TRBV6-1,16,CASSPTSGRAYNEQFF
TRBJ2-3,TRBV27,15,CASSLAQRGTDTQYF
TRBJ2-1,TRBV5-5,17,CASSPRDRGLSYNEQFF
TRBJ2-1,TRBV28,14,CASGGGSLRNEQFF
TRBJ1-2,TRBV2,15,CASSEIGRSNYGYTF
TRBJ2-3,TRBV27,16,CANPGQPRDPADTQYF
TRBJ2-4,TRBV20-1,11,CSAPGGNIQYF
TRBJ1-1,TRBV27,16,CASSPSPIDRGDGAFF
TRBJ1-3,TRBV20-1,11,CSARERNTIYF
TRBJ1-6,TRBV7-8,14,CASSFPSGNSPLHF
TRBJ2-1,TRBV29-1,14,CSAQRGTGSNEQFF
TRBJ1-2,TRBV10-3,13,CAITGQDPNGYTF
TRBJ1-3,TRBV4-3,15,CASSQDPGAGNTIYF
TRBJ2-1,TRBV24-1,16,CATSDGEVRIVDEQFF
TRBJ2-1,TRBV12-3/TRBV12-4,15,CASSQQGVGGNEQFF
TRBJ2-4,TRBV28,15,CASSDLRGAKNIQYF
TRBJ1-6,TRBV3-1,15,CASSRRGRGNSPLHF
TRBJ2-7,TRBV20-1,13,CSARDVTSREQYF
TRBJ2-1,TRBV5-1,13,CASSLAGGTEQFF
TRBJ2-3,TRBV20-1,15,CSATYGGANRDTQYF
TRBJ2-4,TRBV20-1,18,CCARGSGGLAVAKNIQYF
TRBJ2-3,TRBV5-6,19,CASSFYVMGPTKSTDTQYF
TRBJ2-3,TRBV12-3/TRBV12-4,16,CASRPGTSASTDTQYF
TRBJ1-5,TRBV12-3/TRBV12-4,15,CASTRSGGANQPQHF